The 3 T cell receptor beta chains listed next were all sequenced from one sample in a study of blood T cell repertoires in COVID-19. Using immunoSEQ multiplex PCR, the repertoire was profiled, and TCRdb retains in-frame clones only, with some absent. The sample yields some 330,000 clones, approximately 88% seen once. The sequencing sample was made of PBMCs or T cells enriched from blood (not recorded which). Receptors were obtained from a man younger than 40 who had recovered from COVID-19.

This chain links TRBV5-1 with TRBJ2-1; 9 bases are a match to TRBD2. Trimming removed 4 bases from V and 2 bases from J; junction bases left unmatched: 7. This CDR3 has 16 amino acids. Germline values: CDR1 SGHRS, CDR2 YFSETQ. The CDR3 coding sequence is TGCGCCAGCAGCCCCCGCAGCGGGGGGACCTACAATGAGCAGTTCTTC. Translating gives CASSPRSGGTYNEQFF.

The chain recombines TRBV7-2 with TRBJ1-6; no definite D call. This CDR3 contains 18 residues. Germline CDR1 and CDR2: SGHTA and FQGNSA. Trimming shortened V by 1 base and J by 6 bases, and 19 bases separated the two germline ends. The CDR3 loop is CASSLGGAAQTFNSPLHF. The CDR3, as DNA: TGTGCCAGCAGCTTAGGAGGCGCCGCCCAAACCTTTAATTCACCCCTCCACTTT.

This clone was observed a single time. The J gene is TRBJ2-2, the V gene TRBV24-1; 9 bases line up with TRBD1. The CDR3 loop spans 16 amino acids. The V gene's germline CDR1 is KGHDR and CDR2 SFDVKD. V gave up 1 base and J gave up 7 bases; unmatched junction bases: 6. CDR3 sequence: CATSDFRTGVVGELFF. Here the CDR3 DNA reads TGTGCCACCAGTGATTTTCGGACAGGGGTGGTCGGGGAGCTGTTTTTT.